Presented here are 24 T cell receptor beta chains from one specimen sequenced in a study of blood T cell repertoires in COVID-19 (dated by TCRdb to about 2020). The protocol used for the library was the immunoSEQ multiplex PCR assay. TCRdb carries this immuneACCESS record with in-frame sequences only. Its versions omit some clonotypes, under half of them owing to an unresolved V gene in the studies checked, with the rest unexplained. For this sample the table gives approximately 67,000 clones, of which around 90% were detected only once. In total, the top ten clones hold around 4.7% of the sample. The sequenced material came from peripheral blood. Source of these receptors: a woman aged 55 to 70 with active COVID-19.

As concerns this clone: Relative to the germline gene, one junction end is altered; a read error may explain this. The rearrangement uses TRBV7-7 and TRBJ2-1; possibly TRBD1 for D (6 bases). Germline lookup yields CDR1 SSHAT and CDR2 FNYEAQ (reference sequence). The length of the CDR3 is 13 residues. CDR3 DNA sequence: TGTGCTAGCAGCCCCAGGGGAGCACTCGGGCAGTTCTTC. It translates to CASSPRGALGQFF.

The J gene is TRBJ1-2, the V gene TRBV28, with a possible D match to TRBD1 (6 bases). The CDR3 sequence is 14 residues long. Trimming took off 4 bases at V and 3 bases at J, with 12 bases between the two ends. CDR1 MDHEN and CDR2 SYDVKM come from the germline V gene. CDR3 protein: CASSSSDRYYGYTF. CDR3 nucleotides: TGTGCCAGCAGTTCCTCCGACAGGTACTATGGCTACACCTTC.

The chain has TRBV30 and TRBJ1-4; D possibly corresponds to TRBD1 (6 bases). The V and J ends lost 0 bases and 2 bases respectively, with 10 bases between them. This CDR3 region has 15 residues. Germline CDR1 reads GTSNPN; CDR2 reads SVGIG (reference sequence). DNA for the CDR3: TGTGCCTGGAGTGTACCGGGGGGCACTAATGAAAAACTGTTTTTT. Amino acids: CAWSVPGGTNEKLFF.

Here the CDR3 DNA reads TGTGCCAGCAGCCCTCGCACAGGGGGCAACTATGGCTACACCTTC. The encoded protein is CASSPRTGGNYGYTF. The rearrangement links TRBV21-1 to TRBJ1-2; no check of the table's D call, TRBD1, against the DNA was made. TRBV21-1 is assigned pseudogene status. The CDR3 has 15 amino acids.

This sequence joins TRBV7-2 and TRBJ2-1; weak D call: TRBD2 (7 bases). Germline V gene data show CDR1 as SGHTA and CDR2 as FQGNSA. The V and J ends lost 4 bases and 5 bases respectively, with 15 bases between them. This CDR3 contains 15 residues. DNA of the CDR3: TGTACCAGCAGCTGGTGGGGGCTAGCGGACAATGAGCAGTTCTTC. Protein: CTSSWWGLADNEQFF.

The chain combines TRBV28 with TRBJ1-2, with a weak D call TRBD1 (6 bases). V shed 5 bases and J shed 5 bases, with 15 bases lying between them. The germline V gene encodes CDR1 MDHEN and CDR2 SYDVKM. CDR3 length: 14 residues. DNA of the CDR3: TGTGCCAGCAGTCCTCCCGACAGGAAATATGGCTACACCTTC. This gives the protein CASSPPDRKYGYTF.

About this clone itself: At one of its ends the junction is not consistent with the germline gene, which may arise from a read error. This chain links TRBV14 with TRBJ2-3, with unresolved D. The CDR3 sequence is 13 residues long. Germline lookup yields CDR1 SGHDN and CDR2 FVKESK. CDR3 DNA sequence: TGTGCCAGCAGCCAAGTAAACACATATACGCAGTATTTT. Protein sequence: CASSQVNTYTQYF.

The CDR3 reads CASEASGISDTQYF. DNA of the CDR3: TGTGCCAGCGAGGCTAGCGGGATTTCAGATACGCAGTATTTT. This sequence joins TRBV5-4 and TRBJ2-3; 9 bases are shared with TRBD2. Germline V lookup: CDR1 SGHNT, CDR2 YYREEE (reference sequence). The CDR3 is made up of 14 amino acids. V was clipped by 7 bases and J by 4 bases; unmatched bases: 7.

The CDR3 reads CASRTRTGELFF. CDR3 sequence (DNA): TGTGCCAGCAGGACTCGAACCGGGGAGCTGTTTTTT. The rearrangement uses TRBV3-1 (or the pseudogene TRBV3-2) and TRBJ2-2; D not resolved. Germline CDR1 reads LGHDT; CDR2 reads YNNKEL (reference sequence). This CDR3 has 12 residues. The ends were cut back, 6 bases at V and 5 bases at J, with 7 bases in the middle.

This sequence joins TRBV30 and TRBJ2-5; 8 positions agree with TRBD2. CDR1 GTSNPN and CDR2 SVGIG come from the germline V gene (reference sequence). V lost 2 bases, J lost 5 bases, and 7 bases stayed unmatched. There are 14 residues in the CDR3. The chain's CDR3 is CAWSRTGGRETQYF. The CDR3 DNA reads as TGTGCCTGGAGTCGGACGGGAGGGCGTGAGACCCAGTACTTC.

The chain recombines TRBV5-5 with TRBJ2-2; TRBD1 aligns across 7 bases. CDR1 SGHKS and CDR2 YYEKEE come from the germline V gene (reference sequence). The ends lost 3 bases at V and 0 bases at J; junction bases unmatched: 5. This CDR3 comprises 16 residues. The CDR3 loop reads CASSSGQLTNTGELFF. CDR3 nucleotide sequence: TGTGCCAGCAGCTCGGGACAGTTGACGAACACCGGGGAGCTGTTTTTT. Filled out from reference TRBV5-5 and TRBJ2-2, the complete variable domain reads DAGVTQSPTHLIKTRGQQVTLRCSPISGHKSVSWYQQVLGQGPQFIFQYYEKEERGRGNFPDRFSARQFPNYSSELNVNALLLGDSALYLCASSSGQLTNTGELFFGEGSRLTVL.

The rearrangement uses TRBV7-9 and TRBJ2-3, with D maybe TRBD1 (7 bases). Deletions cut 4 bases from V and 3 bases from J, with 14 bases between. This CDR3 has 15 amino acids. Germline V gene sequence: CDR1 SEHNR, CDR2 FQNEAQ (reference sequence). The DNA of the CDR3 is TGTGCCAGCAGCTGGGGGGCAGGGGGGACAGATACGCAGTATTTT. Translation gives CASSWGAGGTDTQYF.

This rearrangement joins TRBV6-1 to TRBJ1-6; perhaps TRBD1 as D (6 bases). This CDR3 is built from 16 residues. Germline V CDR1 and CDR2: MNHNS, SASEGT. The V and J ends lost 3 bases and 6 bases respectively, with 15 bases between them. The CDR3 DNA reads TGTGCCAGCAGTGATCAGGGGATGAGGCTTAATTCACCCCTCCACTTT. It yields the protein CASSDQGMRLNSPLHF.

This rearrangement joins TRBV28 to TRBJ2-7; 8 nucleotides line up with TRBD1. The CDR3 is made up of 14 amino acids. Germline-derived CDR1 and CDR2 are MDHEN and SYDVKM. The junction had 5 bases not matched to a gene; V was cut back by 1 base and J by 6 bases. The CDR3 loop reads CASSLFQGAPEQYF. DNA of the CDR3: TGTGCCAGCAGTTTATTCCAGGGGGCGCCCGAGCAGTACTTC.

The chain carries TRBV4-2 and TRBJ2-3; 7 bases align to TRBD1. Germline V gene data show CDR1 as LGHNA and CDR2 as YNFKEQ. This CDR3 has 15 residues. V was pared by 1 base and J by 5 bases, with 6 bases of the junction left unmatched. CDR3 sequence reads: CASSQGQGVGDTQYF. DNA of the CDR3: TGTGCCAGCAGCCAAGGGCAGGGGGTAGGAGATACGCAGTATTTT.

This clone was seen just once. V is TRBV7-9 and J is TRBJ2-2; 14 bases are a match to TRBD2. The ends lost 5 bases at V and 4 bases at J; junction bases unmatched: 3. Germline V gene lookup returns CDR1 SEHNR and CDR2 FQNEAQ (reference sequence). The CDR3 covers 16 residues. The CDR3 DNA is TGTGCCAGCAGCCTAGGACTAGCGGGAGGCACCGGGGAGCTGTTTTTT. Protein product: CASSLGLAGGTGELFF. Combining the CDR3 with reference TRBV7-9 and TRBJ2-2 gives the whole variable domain DTGVSQNPRHKITKRGQNVTFRCDPISEHNRLYWYRQTLGQGPEFLTYFQNEAQLEKSRLLSDRFSAERPKGSFSTLEIQRTEQGDSAMYLCASSLGLAGGTGELFFGEGSRLTVL.

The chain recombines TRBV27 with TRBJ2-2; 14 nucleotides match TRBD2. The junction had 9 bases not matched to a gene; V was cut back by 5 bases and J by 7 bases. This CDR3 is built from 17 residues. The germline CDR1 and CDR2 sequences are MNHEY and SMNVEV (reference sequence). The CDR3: CASSGGTSGSWVGELFF. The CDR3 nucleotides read TGTGCCAGCAGTGGAGGGACTAGCGGGAGTTGGGTCGGGGAGCTGTTTTTT.

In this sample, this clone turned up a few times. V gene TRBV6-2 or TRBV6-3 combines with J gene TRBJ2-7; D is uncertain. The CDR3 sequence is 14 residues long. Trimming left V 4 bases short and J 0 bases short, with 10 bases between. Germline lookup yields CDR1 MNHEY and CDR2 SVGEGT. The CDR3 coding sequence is TGTGCCAGCAGTTTCCCAGGCCTCTCCTACGAGCAGTACTTC. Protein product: CASSFPGLSYEQYF.

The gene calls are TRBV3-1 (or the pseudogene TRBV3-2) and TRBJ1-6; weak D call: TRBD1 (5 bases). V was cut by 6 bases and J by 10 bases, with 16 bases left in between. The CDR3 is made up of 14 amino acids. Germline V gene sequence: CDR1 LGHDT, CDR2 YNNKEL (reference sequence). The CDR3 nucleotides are TGTGCCAGCAGACACCTCCAGGGTCTCTCACCCCTCCACTTT. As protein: CASRHLQGLSPLHF.

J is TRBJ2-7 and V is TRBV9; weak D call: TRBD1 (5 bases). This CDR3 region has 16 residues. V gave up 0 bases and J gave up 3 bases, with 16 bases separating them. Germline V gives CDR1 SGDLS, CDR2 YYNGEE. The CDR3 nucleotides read TGTGCCAGCAGCGTAGGACGTCAGGGCTATTTCTACGAGCAGTACTTC. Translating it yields CASSVGRQGYFYEQYF.

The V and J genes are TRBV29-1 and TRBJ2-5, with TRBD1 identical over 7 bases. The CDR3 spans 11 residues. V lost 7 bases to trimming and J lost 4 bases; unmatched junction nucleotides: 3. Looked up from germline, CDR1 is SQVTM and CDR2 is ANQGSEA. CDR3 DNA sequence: TGCAGCGGACAGGGTCCAGAGACCCAGTACTTC. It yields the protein CSGQGPETQYF.

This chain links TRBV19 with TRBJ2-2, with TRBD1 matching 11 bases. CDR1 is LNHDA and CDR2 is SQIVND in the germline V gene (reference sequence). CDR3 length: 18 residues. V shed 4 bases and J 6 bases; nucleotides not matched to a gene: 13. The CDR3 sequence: CASSTRTGGVLGAGELFF. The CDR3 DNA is TGTGCCAGTAGTACTCGGACAGGGGGCGTTCTCGGGGCCGGGGAGCTGTTTTTT.

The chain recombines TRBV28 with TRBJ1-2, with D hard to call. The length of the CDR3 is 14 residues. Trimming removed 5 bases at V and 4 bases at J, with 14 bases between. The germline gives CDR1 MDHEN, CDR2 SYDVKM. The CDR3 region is CASSERGFLYGYTF. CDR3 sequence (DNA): TGTGCCAGCAGTGAAAGAGGGTTCCTCTATGGCTACACCTTC.

The CDR3 is CASSLAIPGLNSYEQYF. CDR3 bases: TGTGCCAGCAGCTTGGCCATCCCAGGACTGAACTCCTACGAGCAGTACTTC. The V and J genes are TRBV5-5 and TRBJ2-7, with D possibly being TRBD2 (5 bases). Trimming removed 0 bases at V and 0 bases at J, with 16 bases between. The germline gives CDR1 SGHKS, CDR2 YYEKEE (reference sequence). This CDR3 region has 17 residues.